This TCR beta chain was identified in a study of T-cell reconstitution after alpha-beta-depleted transplantation in children. Unique molecular identifiers were incorporated during preparation of the TCRbeta library. Each CDR3 protein is one row after TCRdb ran MiXCR on the PCR reads. The sample shows about 590,000 distinct CDR3 sequences, roughly 13% of them seen only once. V trimming: 2 bases; J trimming: 5 bases; junction bases outside the gene matches: 14. CDR3 length equals 20 residues. The germline V gene has CDR1 MNHEY and CDR2 SVGEGT. This TCR came from a male patient under 18 who had a stem cell transplant for acute myeloid leukemia, so the T cells may come from the graft donor. V gene TRBV6-2 or TRBV6-3 combines with J gene TRBJ2-2; 13 nucleotides agree with TRBD2. The sequences come from PBMCs, mostly from graft donor cells, collected 360 days after TCRalphabeta/CD19-depleted stem cell transplant. The CDR3 region has the DNA TGTGCCAGCAGTTACAGAGGACTAGCGGGAGCAATGGCGGGGACCGGGGAGCTGTTTTTT. It yields the protein CASSYRGLAGAMAGTGELFF.